The 13 T cell receptor beta chains given below trace back to one sample, sequenced in a study of CD8 T cells in Susac syndrome. With random hexamers, reverse transcription was performed on about 0.5 to 1 ug of RNA. From the immunoSEQ multiplex PCR reads, TCRdb called clonotypes with MiXCR, one entry per CDR3 protein. The sample has around 160,000 distinct CDR3 sequences; less than 95% are singletons. Specimen: CD4+ T cells from PBMCs. These receptor sequences come from a human donor with multiple sclerosis.

The chain employs TRBV5-1 and TRBJ1-4; no clear D. The V and J ends lost 5 bases and 5 bases respectively, with 13 bases between them. This CDR3 has 14 residues. Germline-derived CDR1 and CDR2 are SGHRS and YFSETQ. Here the CDR3 reads CASRPGAINEKLFF. CDR3 sequence (DNA): TGCGCCAGCAGGCCTGGCGCAATCAATGAAAAACTGTTTTTT.

The CDR3 is CASSLGLGSPRNEKLFF. As DNA, the CDR3 is TGTGCCAGCAGCTTAGGTCTCGGCAGCCCTAGAAACGAAAAACTGTTTTTT. The rearrangement joins TRBV7-9 to TRBJ1-4; D unclear. The CDR3 contains 17 residues. V lost 1 base, J lost 8 bases, and 20 bases lay in between. Germline V gene sequence: CDR1 SEHNR, CDR2 FQNEAQ (reference sequence).

The chain carries TRBV29-1 and TRBJ2-2, with TRBD1 matching over 10 bases. V lost 3 bases to trimming and J lost 7 bases; unmatched junction nucleotides: 5. Germline V CDR1 and CDR2: SQVTM, ANQGSEA. The CDR3 totals 14 residues. This chain's CDR3 is CSVEATGGIGELFF. Here the CDR3 DNA reads TGCAGCGTTGAGGCGACAGGGGGCATCGGGGAGCTGTTTTTT.

This sequence joins TRBV3-1 and TRBJ2-1, with TRBD2 matching over 10 bases. Trimming at V came to 0 bases and at J to 12 bases, leaving 8 bases not matched to a gene. Germline lookup yields CDR1 LGHDT and CDR2 YNNKEL (reference sequence). The CDR3 covers 15 residues. The CDR3 bases are TGTGCCAGCAGCCAAGACACAGCGGGAGGGCGTGGGCAGTTCTTC. Protein: CASSQDTAGGRGQFF.

This clonotype appeared once. This chain links TRBV6-2 or TRBV6-3 with TRBJ2-6; TRBD2 might be the D (7 bases). From germline, CDR1 is MNHEY and CDR2 SVGEGT. The CDR3 loop spans 15 amino acids. Trimming took off 4 bases at V and 2 bases at J, with 9 bases between the two ends. CDR3 residues: CASSWGGPGANVLTF. The CDR3 region has the DNA TGTGCCAGCAGTTGGGGGGGCCCTGGGGCCAACGTCCTGACTTTC.

V usage is TRBV2 and J usage is TRBJ1-5; tentatively, D is TRBD1 (6 bases). CDR1 is SNHLY, CDR2 FYNNEI, per germline. V lost 4 bases and J lost 2, with 15 bases in between. The CDR3 contains 16 residues. This CDR3 is CASSGDGGHRNQPQHF. CDR3 coding DNA: TGTGCCAGCAGTGGGGACGGGGGACACCGCAATCAGCCCCAGCATTTT.

The rearrangement links TRBV29-1 to TRBJ2-2, with 10 bases that match TRBD2. Germline trimming cut 0 bases from V and 7 bases from J; bases unmatched to any gene: 8. Germline lookup yields CDR1 SQVTM and CDR2 ANQGSEA. The CDR3 contains 16 residues. CDR3 nucleotides: TGCAGCGTTGAAGATCGTCTAGCGGGGGCTTTCGGGGAGCTGTTTTTT. Amino acids: CSVEDRLAGAFGELFF.

V is TRBV6-5 and J is TRBJ2-2, with D possibly matching TRBD1 (5 bases). Per the germline V gene, CDR1 is MNHEY and CDR2 is SVGAGI. This CDR3 comprises 14 residues. Trimming removed 8 bases at V and 6 bases at J, with 16 bases between. The CDR3 sequence is CASLGPGLSGELFF. CDR3 coding DNA: TGTGCCAGCTTGGGGCCAGGCCTCTCCGGGGAGCTGTTTTTT.

The gene calls are TRBV29-1 and TRBJ2-1; 10 bases line up with TRBD2. J lost 4 bases, V lost 7 bases, and 10 bases had no gene match. The length of the CDR3 is 15 residues. Germline CDR1 is SQVTM and CDR2 is ANQGSEA. DNA of the CDR3: TGCAGCGCCAGACCCGGGACTAGCGAGTACAATGAGCAGTTCTTC. Protein: CSARPGTSEYNEQFF.

The chain carries TRBV6-1 and TRBJ2-4, with a tentative D call TRBD1 (5 bases). The CDR3 extends over 17 amino acids. Trimming stripped 7 bases from V and 3 bases from J, with 22 bases between. CDR1 MNHNS and CDR2 SASEGT come from the germline V gene. The CDR3 spells CASTPVAGFLDKNIQYF. In DNA form, the CDR3 reads TGTGCCAGCACTCCAGTGGCAGGGTTTCTCGACAAAAACATTCAGTACTTC.

The V and J genes are TRBV12-3 or TRBV12-4 and TRBJ2-2, with D possibly matching TRBD2 (7 bases). V dropped 5 bases and J dropped 4 bases, with 17 bases sitting between them. The CDR3 spans 16 residues. CDR3 amino acids: CASSLPRGEGTGELFF. The CDR3 DNA is TGTGCCAGCAGTCTCCCGAGGGGGGAGGGCACCGGGGAGCTGTTTTTT.

The gene calls are TRBV24-1 and TRBJ2-3, with D possibly matching TRBD1 (5 bases). V lost 4 bases to trimming and J lost 0 bases, with 22 bases between them. The CDR3 consists of 19 residues. The germline gives CDR1 KGHDR, CDR2 SFDVKD. CDR3 loop: CATSDVRMDKTSSTDTQYF. In DNA form, the CDR3 reads TGTGCCACCAGTGACGTAAGAATGGACAAAACCTCTAGCACAGATACGCAGTATTTT.

This sequence joins TRBV20-1 and TRBJ2-1, with 7 bases aligning to TRBD1. Per germline, CDR1 DFQATT and CDR2 SNEGSKA (reference sequence). V shed 6 bases and J 6 bases; nucleotides not matched to a gene: 14. This CDR3 contains 15 residues. CDR3 in amino acids: CSALFPGTDFNEQFF. The CDR3, as DNA: TGCAGTGCCCTCTTCCCCGGGACAGACTTCAATGAGCAGTTCTTC.